The rows below give T cell receptor beta chains drawn from one sample of a study of OX40 agonist ivuxolimab in advanced cancers. Data came from immunoSEQ multiplex PCR; TCRdb stores just in-frame clones and leaves some out. The sample has tens of thousands of clones; about 91% are singletons. The starting material was CD4+ or CD8+ T cells sorted from blood, obtained in a trial of the OX40 agonist ivuxolimab. The receptors originated from an adult with an advanced solid tumor such as melanoma, head and neck, liver or kidney cancer. Each CDR3 is given with its conserved first and last residue. The D gene is left open where the match is weak. Some rows mark clone size as missing; the rest say once, few, many or name a class of expanded clone.

CDR3 protein | CDR3 DNA | D gene | V gene | clone size | J gene
CASSQDPDEQYF | TGTGCCAGCAGCCAAGATCCGGACGAGCAGTACTTC | NA | TRBV4-2 | NA | TRBJ2-7
CASSLDSEGPQHF | TGTGCCAGTAGTCTTGACAGCGAAGGGCCCCAGCATTTT | NA | TRBV19 | NA | TRBJ1-5
CASRTGFSEAFF | TGTGCCAGTCGAACAGGGTTCAGTGAAGCTTTCTTT | NA | TRBV19 | NA | TRBJ1-1
CASSDGTGELFF | TGTGCCAGCAGTGATGGCACCGGGGAGCTGTTTTTT | NA | TRBV6-1 | NA | TRBJ2-2
CASSFSSGETYNEQFF | TGTGCCAGCAGTTTTTCGTCGGGAGAAACCTACAATGAGCAGTTCTTC | NA | TRBV27 | NA | TRBJ2-1
CASSPGQGNSYEQYF | TGTGCCAGCAGTCCGGGACAGGGCAACTCCTACGAGCAGTACTTC | TRBD1 | TRBV9 | NA | TRBJ2-7
CASSSDRESSYNSPLHF | TGTGCCAGCAGTTCGGACAGGGAAAGCTCCTATAATTCACCCCTCCACTTT | TRBD1 | TRBV28 | NA | TRBJ1-6
CASSLGGAEPSSYEQYF | TGTGCCAGCAGTTTGGGAGGGGCCGAACCTAGCTCCTACGAGCAGTACTTC | TRBD2 | TRBV27 | once | TRBJ2-7
CSADQGADREGRNEQFF | TGCAGCGCTGACCAGGGGGCCGACAGGGAAGGGCGGAATGAGCAGTTCTTC | TRBD1 | TRBV29-1 | NA | TRBJ2-1
CASSHPGLVTDTQYF | TGTGCCAGCAGTCACCCGGGACTAGTGACAGATACGCAGTATTTT | TRBD2 | TRBV2 | NA | TRBJ2-3
CASSRPRGGYNEQFF | TGTGCCAGCAGCCGCCCCAGGGGAGGCTACAATGAGCAGTTCTTC | NA | TRBV28 | NA | TRBJ2-1
CASSVEGGRETEAFF | TGTGCCAGCAGCGTAGAAGGGGGACGGGAAACTGAAGCTTTCTTT | NA | TRBV9 | NA | TRBJ1-1
CASSAGGQGVNTEAFF | TGTGCCAGCAGCGCGGGAGGTCAAGGGGTGAACACTGAAGCTTTCTTT | NA | TRBV9 | NA | TRBJ1-1
CASSGRDRDIYEQYF | TGTGCCAGCAGTGGCCGGGACAGGGACATCTACGAGCAGTACTTC | TRBD1 | TRBV25-1 | NA | TRBJ2-7
CASSFSASYGYTF | TGTGCCAGCAGTTTCAGCGCGAGCTATGGCTACACCTTC | NA | TRBV27 | NA | TRBJ1-2
CASSLGMWTPDDTEAFF | TGTGCCAGCAGCTTAGGCATGTGGACGCCCGACGACACTGAAGCTTTCTTT | NA | TRBV7-9 | NA | TRBJ1-1
CASSLPAGGAVETQYF | TGCGCCAGCAGCTTGCCCGCAGGGGGCGCAGTAGAGACCCAGTACTTC | TRBD1 | TRBV5-1 | NA | TRBJ2-5
CASSSGLDKYF | TGCGCCAGCAGCTCCGGTCTTGATAAGTACTTC | NA | TRBV5-1 | NA | TRBJ2-7
CASSSRTSGLSYEQYF | TGTGCCAGCAGTTCCAGGACTAGCGGGCTCTCCTACGAGCAGTACTTC | TRBD2 | TRBV28 | once | TRBJ2-7
CASSLGPSTDTQYF | TGTGCCAGCAGTTTAGGTCCCAGCACAGATACGCAGTATTTT | NA | TRBV28 | once | TRBJ2-3
CASSVAAGNTIYF | TGTGCCAGCAGCGTGGCGGCTGGAAACACCATATATTTT | NA | TRBV9 | NA | TRBJ1-3
CASSSPGAPSEQETQYF | TGCGCCAGCAGCTCCCCCGGAGCCCCGAGCGAACAAGAGACCCAGTACTTC | NA | TRBV5-1 | NA | TRBJ2-5
CASSFGLGDEQYF | TGTGCCAGCAGTTTTGGACTTGGGGACGAGCAGTACTTC | NA | TRBV27 | NA | TRBJ2-7
CASSSGLDAQYF | TGTGCCAGCAGTTCGGGACTCGACGCGCAGTATTTT | NA | TRBV6-5 | NA | TRBJ2-3
CASSEVGQSSYNSPLHF | TGTGCCAGCAGTGAAGTAGGACAAAGCTCCTATAATTCACCCCTCCACTTT | NA | TRBV2 | once | TRBJ1-6
CASSSPGTAYEQYF | TGTGCCAGCAGTTCCCCCGGGACAGCCTACGAGCAGTACTTC | TRBD1 | TRBV28 | NA | TRBJ2-7
CASSLSRGSLTYEQYF | TGTGCCAGCAGTCTCTCAAGGGGTAGCTTGACCTACGAGCAGTACTTC | NA | TRBV27 | NA | TRBJ2-7
CASSPREAFGYTF | TGTGCCAGTAGCCCTAGGGAGGCTTTTGGCTACACCTTC | NA | TRBV19 | NA | TRBJ1-2
CASSLEGGEEAFF | TGTGCCAGCAGCTTGGAAGGGGGCGAGGAAGCTTTCTTT | TRBD1 | TRBV5-6 | NA | TRBJ1-1
CASGQVVYEQYF | TGTGCCAGCGGACAGGTCGTCTACGAGCAGTACTTC | TRBD1 | TRBV28 | NA | TRBJ2-7
CASSRLAGAVNEQFF | TGTGCCAGCAGCAGGTTAGCGGGAGCGGTAAATGAGCAGTTCTTC | TRBD2 | TRBV7-3 | NA | TRBJ2-1
CASSLDPSSYNEQFF | TGTGCCAGCAGTCTGGACCCGAGCTCCTACAATGAGCAGTTCTTC | NA | TRBV6-4 | medium-sized | TRBJ2-1
CASSPPDRDGYTF | TGTGCCAGCAGCCCCCCCGACAGGGACGGCTACACCTTC | TRBD1 | TRBV7-8 | NA | TRBJ1-2
CASSSSRDRPYGYTF | TGTGCCAGCAGCTCGTCCCGGGACAGGCCTTATGGCTACACCTTC | TRBD1 | TRBV7-9 | NA | TRBJ1-2
CASSSYLTENTEAFF | TGTGCCAGCAGTTCATATCTGACAGAGAACACTGAAGCTTTCTTT | NA | TRBV28 | once | TRBJ1-1
CATSSDGSSTDTQYF | TGTGCCACCAGCAGCGACGGTTCTAGCACAGATACGCAGTATTTT | NA | TRBV15 | NA | TRBJ2-3
CASSGDGYGYTF | TGTGCCAGCAGCGGCGACGGCTATGGCTACACCTTC | NA | TRBV9 | NA | TRBJ1-2
CASSSRPPGQGAQQYF | TGTGCCAGCAGCTCAAGACCCCCGGGACAGGGGGCGCAGCAGTACTTC | TRBD1 | TRBV7-2 | few | TRBJ2-7
CASSLAGGSGYTF | TGTGCCAGCAGCTTGGCCGGTGGAAGTGGCTACACCTTC | NA | TRBV5-4 | NA | TRBJ1-2
CASSFGATNEKLFF | TGTGCCAGCAGCTTTGGTGCAACTAATGAAAAACTGTTTTTT | NA | TRBV11-2 | NA | TRBJ1-4
CASSDFFGLVTDTQYF | TGTGCCAGCAGTGACTTCTTTGGACTAGTGACCGATACGCAGTATTTT | TRBD2 | TRBV6-4 | NA | TRBJ2-3
CATSDVPGQGFYNEQFF | TGTGCCACCAGCGATGTTCCGGGACAGGGCTTCTACAATGAGCAGTTCTTC | TRBD1 | TRBV15 | NA | TRBJ2-1
CASSLSPGGGNTIYF | TGTGCCAGCAGTTTAAGTCCAGGGGGAGGAAACACCATATATTTT | TRBD1 | TRBV28 | medium-sized | TRBJ1-3
CASSGDLMGIYGYTF | TGTGCCAGCAGTGGGGACCTCATGGGGATCTATGGCTACACCTTC | NA | TRBV2 | NA | TRBJ1-2
CASSLQDNEQFF | TGTGCCAGCAGTTTGCAGGACAATGAGCAGTTCTTC | NA | TRBV28 | NA | TRBJ2-1